Reported below is one TCR beta chain. Its antigen remains unknown. This CDR3 comprises 15 residues. CDR1 SGHRS and CDR2 YFSETQ come from the germline V gene. V gave up 1 base and J gave up 2 bases, with 12 bases separating them. These data are taken from a study of shared clonotypes between healthy human individuals. Overall study context: Per donor, CD8 memory used one plate, CD8 naive used two, CD4 memory used three and CD4 naive used three.

Some clones are missing from TCRdb's copy, which holds only in-frame ones; the method was immunoSEQ multiplex PCR. The sample lists around 1.6 million clones, 98% occurring once. There were only Caucasian adults among the donors, and all lived in Nashville, Tennessee. Broader study findings: Non-shared clonotypes had lower generation probabilities than clonotypes shared by all four sorted-subset donors. Depth was large, yet rarefaction showed that sorted-subset sequencing was incomplete.

The chain is built from TRBV5-1 and TRBJ2-5, with D possibly matching TRBD1 (6 bases). The specimen was naive CD4+ T cells sorted from blood. Sample subset: CD45RA+ positively selected. This TCR was sampled from a man younger than 45 in good health. CDR3 region: CASSLWGRGQETQYF. For the CDR3, the DNA is TGCGCCAGCAGCTTGTGGGGCAGGGGACAAGAGACCCAGTACTTC.